This T cell receptor beta chain was sequenced during a study of blood T cell repertoires in COVID-19 (dated by TCRdb to about 2020). As for the study more broadly: Collaborator samples came from the United States, Italy and Spain and covered acute and convalescent phases of COVID-19. The repertoires were released in a freely available public database meant as a resource for research on the immune response to SARS-CoV-2. A de-identified subject ID, COVID-19 status, age in years and sex were almost always included in the sample metadata. Deeply sampled blood TCRbeta repertoires from subjects exposed to, actively infected with, or recovered from COVID-19 were included in the dataset. Where HLA class I and class II types were available, the types were taken from metadata supplied by the sample provider, not from assay-based typing. The prospective study material was composed of cDNA or gDNA derived from T cells, B-cell-depleted T cells, or PBMCs. The samples were drawn from the first 160 participants of the ongoing ImmuneRACE study and from 1,254 subjects provided by 6 global collaborators.

TCRbeta CDR3 regions were amplified from genomic DNA by means of the immunoSEQ Assay, a bias-controlled multiplex PCR. The original methods were these. The number of nucleated cells in each sample was estimated from the amplification of reference gene primers within the assay. Sequence reads were collapsed and filtered to measure the absolute abundance of every unique TCRbeta CDR3 rearrangement. For each sample, productive Simpson clonality was calculated by taking the square root of Simpson's diversity index across productive rearrangements. Entries here come from immuneACCESS through TCRdb and include only in-frame sequences with V and J called. Some clones fail to appear in such tables; in the studies checked, an unresolved V gene covers under half of the shortfall, and the cause of the remainder is unknown. V and J calls plus clone size are reproduced from that table; the DNA served to infer D and trimming. This sample has about 320,000 clones in its table, and around 92% of those were observed once. Together, the top ten hold approximately 10% of the sample.

About this clone: Its recognized antigen is unknown. No base-level quality is on record; no much larger clone is a single base apart.

One collaborating source in Seattle enrolled patients while the patients were actively infected and followed the patients over time throughout the course of disease. Whole blood was collected in K2EDTA tubes by collaborating institutions according to the institutions' own protocols. For TCRbeta analysis, collaborators shipped samples in one of three forms: frozen whole blood, isolated PBMCs, or DNA extracted from either of those sample types. V is clipped by 0 bases and J by 0 bases, and the sequence between their germline boundaries is 9 bases long. The CDR3, from cysteine to phenylalanine, totals 16 residues. Just CDR3 DNA is preserved here, 48 bases in frame from base 1. From a lookup of the germline V gene, CDR1 and CDR2 are SGHAT and FQNNGV. The research as a whole found: How much clinical and demographic metadata was included differed by source and by participant, and the metadata was provided uncurated.

The sequence was collected from a woman aged 25-40 years with COVID-19, enrolled during active disease. Input material: peripheral blood. The rearranged chain carries TRBV11-2 and TRBJ2-1, with TRBD1 tentatively as D gene (5 bases match). The bases read TGTGCCAGCAGCTTAGAGTTCAGGGACTCCTACAATGAGCAGTTCTTC. The resulting protein is CASSLEFRDSYNEQFF.